The 14 T cell receptor beta chains listed next were all sequenced from one sample in a study of shared clonotypes between healthy human individuals. Some clones are missing from TCRdb's copy, which holds only in-frame ones; the method was immunoSEQ multiplex PCR. The sample contains about 2 million clones, 85% to 95% of which appear only once. Specimen: naive CD4+ T cells sorted from blood. The subset is: CD45RA+ positively selected. The receptors here all came from a man between 18 and 29 years old in good health.

The gene calls are TRBV4-1 and TRBJ1-4; D may be TRBD1 (5 bases). V shed 0 bases and J shed 7 bases, with 12 bases lying between them. Germline CDR1 reads MGHRA; CDR2 reads YSYEKL. This CDR3 spans 15 amino acids. In nucleotides, the CDR3 is TGCGCCAGCAGCCAAGAAGGGGCTTTGGTTGAAAAACTGTTTTTT. This gives the protein CASSQEGALVEKLFF.

The chain is built from TRBV28 and TRBJ1-3, with 7 positions matching TRBD1. From germline, CDR1 is MDHEN and CDR2 SYDVKM. Trimming at V came to 5 bases and at J to 0 bases, leaving 4 bases not matched to a gene. The CDR3 has 15 residues. The DNA of the CDR3 is TGTGCCAGCAGTACGACAGGGTACTCTGGAAACACCATATATTTT. Its translation: CASSTTGYSGNTIYF.

CDR3 nucleotide sequence: TGTGCCAGCAGCTTACAGGCAACCTATAATTCACCCCTCCACTTT. Protein: CASSLQATYNSPLHF. This chain joins TRBV5-5 and TRBJ1-6; possibly TRBD1 for D (5 bases). Trimming pared 2 bases from V and 2 bases from J, leaving 8 bases between. The CDR3 length is 15 residues. Germline V gene data show CDR1 as SGHKS and CDR2 as YYEKEE (reference sequence).

The J gene is TRBJ1-5, the V gene TRBV28; 7 nucleotides line up with TRBD1. The V and J ends lost 6 bases and 0 bases, in that order; junction bases with no gene match: 5. This CDR3 is 15 amino acids long. Germline V CDR1 and CDR2: MDHEN, SYDVKM. CDR3 sequence: CASSRGQFSNQPQHF. CDR3 DNA: TGTGCCAGCAGCAGGGGACAGTTTAGCAATCAGCCCCAGCATTTT.

The gene calls are TRBV18 and TRBJ2-2; D uncertain. From germline, CDR1 is KGHSH and CDR2 LQKENI. CDR3 length: 15 residues. The V end lost 2 bases, the J end lost 0 bases, and 7 bases lay between the germline ends. CDR3 in amino acids: CASSPSIANTGELFF. The CDR3 nucleotides read TGTGCCAGCTCACCAAGCATCGCGAACACCGGGGAGCTGTTTTTT. Supplemented by reference TRBV18 and TRBJ2-2, the full variable domain reads NAGVMQNPRHLVRRRGQEARLRCSPMKGHSHVYWYRQLPEEGLKFMVYLQKENIIDESGMPKERFSAEFPKEGPSILRIQQVVRGDSAAYFCASSPSIANTGELFFGEGSRLTVL.

This clone came up once. This sequence joins TRBV7-2 and TRBJ2-5, with D perhaps matching TRBD1 (5 bases). V lost 2 bases and J lost 5, with 15 bases in between. The CDR3 runs to 15 residues. CDR1 and CDR2 (germline): SGHTA, FQGNSA. The CDR3 region is CASSLNPGFGETQYF. For the CDR3, the DNA is TGTGCCAGCAGCTTAAACCCAGGGTTTGGCGAGACCCAGTACTTC.

The gene calls are TRBV6-1 and TRBJ2-2; D ambiguous. This CDR3 is 15 amino acids long. The germline V and J ends were trimmed by 2 bases and 5 bases, with 12 bases remaining between them. Germline V gives CDR1 MNHNS, CDR2 SASEGT. As DNA, the CDR3 is TGTGCCAGCAGTGAAAATGTGGTGGGAACCGGGGAGCTGTTTTTT. Its translation: CASSENVVGTGELFF.

This chain uses TRBV7-3 with TRBJ2-1; D is unclear. The CDR3 contains 14 residues. V gave up 4 bases and J gave up 8 bases, with 15 bases separating them. Looked up from germline, CDR1 is SGHTA and CDR2 is FQGTGA. CDR3: CASSSGVTFDEQFF. The CDR3 DNA reads as TGTGCCAGCAGCTCTGGGGTGACCTTCGATGAGCAGTTCTTC.

The rearrangement joins TRBV5-1 to TRBJ1-6; unclear D gene. CDR1 is SGHRS, CDR2 YFSETQ, per germline. V dropped 0 bases and J dropped 11 bases, with 6 bases sitting between them. This CDR3 contains 12 residues. CDR3 protein: CASSLDSTPLHF. CDR3 sequence (DNA): TGCGCCAGCAGCTTGGACAGTACACCCCTCCACTTT. The complete variable domain, with remaining parts taken from reference TRBV5-1 and TRBJ1-6, reads KAGVTQTPRYLIKTRGQQVTLSCSPISGHRSVSWYQQTPGQGLQFLFEYFSETQRNKGNFPGRFSGRQFSNSRSEMNVSTLELGDSALYLCASSLDSTPLHFGNGTRLTVT.

The J gene is TRBJ1-1, the V gene TRBV5-1; no reliable D call. The V end lost 6 bases, the J end lost 5 bases, and 17 bases lay between the germline ends. Germline assignment: CDR1 SGHRS and CDR2 YFSETQ. The CDR3 has 14 amino acids. This chain's CDR3 is CASTPGEGRTEAFF. CDR3 nucleotide sequence: TGCGCCAGCACCCCTGGGGAGGGTAGGACTGAAGCTTTCTTT. Full variable domain (missing parts from reference TRBV5-1 and TRBJ1-1): KAGVTQTPRYLIKTRGQQVTLSCSPISGHRSVSWYQQTPGQGLQFLFEYFSETQRNKGNFPGRFSGRQFSNSRSEMNVSTLELGDSALYLCASTPGEGRTEAFFGQGTRLTVV.

The gene calls are TRBV19 and TRBJ1-2; TRBD1 matches at 8 bases. J lost 8 bases, V lost 9 bases, and 11 bases had no gene match. The V gene's germline CDR1 is LNHDA and CDR2 SQIVND (reference sequence). This CDR3 is 13 amino acids long. CDR3 amino acids: CASETGEAGGYTF. In DNA form, the CDR3 reads TGTGCCAGCGAGACAGGGGAAGCGGGAGGCTACACCTTC.

This clone was recorded only once. V and J are TRBV4-3 and TRBJ2-1; a weak D match, TRBD2 (6 bases). V lost 2 bases and J 6 bases, leaving 14 bases between the germline ends. Germline V gene data show CDR1 as LGHNA and CDR2 as YSLEER. The CDR3 has 15 residues. The CDR3 DNA is TGCGCCAGCAGCCAATTCACCGCCGGGGGCAATGAGCAGTTCTTC. It encodes CASSQFTAGGNEQFF.

V gene TRBV10-3 combines with J gene TRBJ1-1; maybe TRBD1 (5 bases). The CDR3 runs 13 residues. Between the trimmed V and J ends, which lost 8 bases and 1 base, there was a span of 11 bases. Germline CDR1 is ENHRY and CDR2 is SYGVKD. CDR3 residues: CAIGGTENTEAFF. The CDR3 region has the DNA TGTGCCATCGGCGGGACGGAGAACACTGAAGCTTTCTTT.

The rearrangement uses TRBV10-3 and TRBJ2-7; D possibly corresponds to TRBD2 (5 bases). CDR3 size: 13 residues. The germline gives CDR1 ENHRY, CDR2 SYGVKD. Trimming stripped 3 bases from V and 7 bases from J, with 13 bases between. CDR3 in DNA: TGTGCCATCAGTGACGGAGCGGATTGGGAGCAGTACTTC. Its protein product is CAISDGADWEQYF.